This T cell receptor (beta chain) was identified during a study of blood T cell repertoires in COVID-19. This clone appeared a few times. Germline trimming cut 6 bases from V and 1 base from J; bases unmatched to any gene: 12. Germline CDR1 is LNHDA and CDR2 is SQIVND (reference sequence). This CDR3 comprises 17 residues. Repertoires were generated with immunoSEQ multiplex PCR, while TCRdb's copy carries only in-frame clones and drops some. Among roughly 230,000 clones listed, approximately 81% were seen once. The sequence was obtained from a man aged 40-50 years with acute or convalescent COVID-19. The sequencing input was peripheral blood. This chain joins TRBV19 and TRBJ1-3; 7 bases map to TRBD1. CDR3 in DNA: TGTGCCAGTAGGGATCAACGACAGGGTTTGTCTGGAAACACCATATATTTT. Encoded protein: CASRDQRQGLSGNTIYF.